This TCR beta chain comes out of a study of blood T cell repertoires in COVID-19. Measured with immunoSEQ multiplex PCR; TCRdb has only the in-frame clones, and not every one. Here the sample spans about 160,000 clones, 82% being singletons. Germline V lookup: CDR1 MDHEN, CDR2 SYDVKM. CDR3 length: 12 residues. Trimming stripped 2 bases from V and 2 bases from J, with 3 bases between. This chain connects TRBV28 to TRBJ1-2; D gene uncertain. This receptor was taken from a man in his sixties who had recovered from COVID-19. The specimen sequenced was PBMCs or T cells enriched from blood (not recorded which). In DNA, the CDR3 is TGTGCCAGCAGTTTAGCGAACTATGGCTACACCTTC. It encodes CASSLANYGYTF.